These 24 T cell receptor beta chains were all obtained from the same sample, sequenced in a study of human T cells and chemical hapten exposure (TCRdb year 2021). Sample time point, as interpreted from the label and publication: patch test 1, 2 weeks after DPC sensitization. In light of the paper, this sample's treatment or condition label describes: therapeutic diphenylcyclopropenone sensitization with weekly scalp DPC. Libraries came from RACE. Instrument used: NextSeq 500. The raw public data were reprocessed by TCRdb itself: fastp quality trimming at Q25, MiXCR clonotype calling, in-frame beta chains only. Every CDR3 protein is listed once, alongside the most common genes and DNA of its rows. This sample gives fewer than 500,000 distinct CDR3 sequences in total; approximately 5.1% of them show up just once. The top ten constitute about 2.1% of the sample. Here the sequenced sample was whole blood, taken in connection with sensitization to the hapten diphenylcyclopropenone (DPC). Receptors originate from a woman between 45 and 60 years old with alopecia areata. Some clones in this sample may be carry-over from other donors' samples.

In its sample, this clonotype was seen many times. This chain links TRBV20-1 with TRBJ1-2; possibly TRBD1 for D (6 bases). CDR1 is DFQATT and CDR2 is SNEGSKA in the germline V gene (reference sequence). Trimming took off 3 bases at V and 0 bases at J, with 8 bases between the two ends. The CDR3 is made up of 13 amino acids. CDR3 DNA sequence: TGCAGTGCTAGGGACAGCACTAACTATGGCTACACCTTC. This gives the protein CSARDSTNYGYTF.

This clonotype was found many times. CDR3 in DNA: TGTGCCAGCAGTGTCACTTTGGGGGGCCGGGGCCCAGCTTTCTTT. Translation: CASSVTLGGRGPAFF. The V and J genes are TRBV12-3 or TRBV12-4 and TRBJ1-1; D may be TRBD1 (6 bases). The CDR3 consists of 15 residues. Trimming removed 5 bases from V and 10 bases from J, with 23 bases in between.

This rearrangement joins TRBV11-2 to TRBJ2-7, with 7 bases lining up with TRBD2. CDR1 SGHAT and CDR2 FQNNGV come from the germline V gene. The ends lost 1 base at V and 3 bases at J; junction bases unmatched: 9. This CDR3 is built from 16 residues. The CDR3 bases are TGTGCCAGCAGCTTAGCCTTCAAGCGGGACCGCTACGAGCAGTACTTC. Encoded protein: CASSLAFKRDRYEQYF.

This clonotype was counted between two and nine times. V is TRBV27 and J is TRBJ2-7; possible D gene TRBD2, 5 bases. V lost 2 bases and J lost 3, with 14 bases in between. The CDR3 consists of 15 residues. The V gene's germline CDR1 is MNHEY and CDR2 SMNVEV (reference sequence). The CDR3 is CASSLGLALLYEQYF. CDR3 sequence (DNA): TGTGCCAGCAGTTTAGGGCTAGCACTACTCTACGAGCAGTACTTC.

V is TRBV11-3 and J is TRBJ2-1; 8 positions match TRBD2. Germline V lookup: CDR1 SGHNT, CDR2 YENEEA. The CDR3 has 16 residues. V lost 3 bases and J lost 3; bases outside the gene matches: 7. Here the CDR3 reads CASSLSAGVSYNEQFF. The CDR3 region has the DNA TGTGCCAGCAGCTTGTCAGCGGGAGTAAGCTACAATGAGCAGTTCTTC.

J is TRBJ2-5 and V is TRBV12-3 or TRBV12-4; tentatively, D is TRBD1 or TRBD2 (5 bases each). This CDR3 spans 14 amino acids. V lost 3 bases to trimming and J lost 4 bases, with 12 bases between them. The CDR3 region is CASSFAGARETQYF. CDR3 coding DNA: TGTGCCAGCAGTTTTGCCGGGGCTAGAGAGACCCAGTACTTC.

This clonotype was counted many times. V gene TRBV2 combines with J gene TRBJ2-7; D might be TRBD1 (5 bases). V was pared by 8 bases and J by 7 bases, with 15 bases between. Looked up from germline, CDR1 is SNHLY and CDR2 is FYNNEI. This CDR3 spans 12 amino acids. CDR3 nucleotides: TGTGCCAGCGACACAGGTCTGGGAGAGCAGTACTTC. This gives the protein CASDTGLGEQYF.

This chain joins TRBV6-2 or TRBV6-3 and TRBJ1-1; perhaps TRBD1 as D (5 bases). V lost 4 bases and J lost 11, with 14 bases in between. CDR1 and CDR2 (germline): MNHEY, SVGEGT. This CDR3 comprises 12 residues. CDR3 amino acids: CASSFAGPVAFF. In DNA, the CDR3 is TGTGCCAGCAGTTTCGCAGGGCCGGTGGCTTTCTTT.

This chain joins TRBV27 and TRBJ1-4; D is undetermined. This CDR3 has 11 residues. V was cut by 8 bases and J by 5 bases, with 6 bases left in between. CDR1 is MNHEY and CDR2 is SMNVEV in the germline V gene (reference sequence). The CDR3 region is CASGGNEKLFF. The CDR3 DNA is TGTGCCAGCGGAGGGAATGAAAAACTGTTTTTT.

The chain couples TRBV20-1 to TRBJ2-1; tentatively, D is TRBD2 (6 bases). Germline V CDR1 and CDR2: DFQATT, SNEGSKA (reference sequence). The V gene lost 6 bases and the J gene lost 0 bases, with 21 bases spanning the gap. This CDR3 comprises 17 residues. This chain's CDR3 is CSAERGGAVSSYNEQFF. CDR3 nucleotides: TGCAGTGCCGAGAGGGGCGGGGCCGTCAGCTCCTACAATGAGCAGTTCTTC.

This sequence joins TRBV29-1 and TRBJ2-4; TRBD2 agrees at 8 bases. The J segment lost 1 base and the V segment lost 3 bases, leaving 5 bases of the junction unmatched. CDR3 length equals 15 residues. CDR1 is SQVTM and CDR2 is ANQGSEA in the germline V gene. CDR3 in DNA: TGCAGCGTTGACGGGGGGGGCCGGGCCAAAAACATTCAGTACTTC. Protein product: CSVDGGGRAKNIQYF.

This clonotype was counted at least ten times. The V gene is TRBV4-3, the J gene TRBJ1-5; D gene uncertain. The V gene's germline CDR1 is LGHNA and CDR2 YSLEER. V was clipped by 0 bases and J by 5 bases, with 5 bases between them. This CDR3 has 13 residues. The CDR3 bases are TGCGCCAGCAGCCAAGACCAGTATCAGCCCCAGCATTTT. The encoded protein is CASSQDQYQPQHF.

This clonotype was detected many times. The gene calls are TRBV12-3 or TRBV12-4 and TRBJ2-3; D is perhaps TRBD2 (6 bases). With 4 bases removed from V and 6 bases from J, the gap between germline ends came to 8 bases. The length of the CDR3 is 12 residues. The CDR3 DNA follows: TGTGCCAGCAGTTCCCGGGGGGATACGCAGTATTTT. This codes for CASSSRGDTQYF.

This clonotype was found many times. This chain connects TRBV20-1 to TRBJ1-5; D call uncertain. CDR1 is DFQATT, CDR2 SNEGSKA, per germline (reference sequence). V was shortened by 0 bases and J by 1 base, with 7 bases between the two germline ends. The CDR3 has 14 amino acids. The CDR3 DNA follows: TGCAGTGCTAGAGAGGATTCGAGCAATCAGCCCCAGCATTTT. Residues: CSAREDSSNQPQHF.

CDR3 residues: CASSRRVYDTEAFF. In nucleotides, the CDR3 is TGTGCCAGCAGCCGCAGGGTCTACGACACTGAAGCTTTCTTT. The V and J genes are TRBV5-6 and TRBJ1-1; TRBD1 might be the D (5 bases). From germline, CDR1 is SGHDT and CDR2 YYEEEE. V gave up 4 bases and J gave up 3 bases, with 13 bases separating them. This CDR3 region has 14 residues.

This clonotype was found a few times. CDR3 DNA: TGTGCCAGCACTTGGGCAGCCGGCACAGATACGCAGTATTTT. Its protein is CASTWAAGTDTQYF. This rearrangement joins TRBV2 to TRBJ2-3; D call uncertain. Trimming removed 7 bases from V and 1 base from J, with 12 bases in between. Germline V gene data show CDR1 as SNHLY and CDR2 as FYNNEI. The CDR3 has 14 residues.

This clonotype was observed a few times. The V call is TRBV20-1, the J call TRBJ2-1; 11 bases match TRBD2. The junction had 9 bases not matched to a gene; V was cut back by 1 base and J by 7 bases. The germline V gene encodes CDR1 DFQATT and CDR2 SNEGSKA (reference sequence). This CDR3 region has 16 residues. CDR3 protein: CSARALAGGPGNEQFF. The CDR3 coding sequence is TGCAGTGCTAGAGCGTTAGCGGGAGGGCCGGGTAATGAGCAGTTCTTC.

This clonotype was found a few times. The chain has TRBV7-9 and TRBJ1-3; tentative D call: TRBD1 (5 bases). CDR1 and CDR2 from the germline V gene are SEHNR and FQNEAQ (reference sequence). This CDR3 has 14 residues. Deletions cut 2 bases from V and 2 bases from J, with 7 bases between. Here the CDR3 DNA reads TGTGCCAGCAGCTTATCAGGGCCTGGAAACACCATATATTTT. Amino acids: CASSLSGPGNTIYF.

The chain combines TRBV20-1 with TRBJ2-3; 10 nucleotides match TRBD1. Germline V gene sequence: CDR1 DFQATT, CDR2 SNEGSKA (reference sequence). The V gene end was trimmed by 4 bases and the J gene end by 4 bases; junction bases not matched to a gene: 8. The CDR3 runs to 15 residues. The CDR3 region has the DNA TGCAGTGCTACTGAGGGACAGGGGCTCCCAGATACGCAGTATTTT. It codes for CSATEGQGLPDTQYF.

This clonotype has a count of ten or more. The chain employs TRBV28 and TRBJ2-7, with D tentatively TRBD1 (6 bases). The length of the CDR3 is 15 residues. Germline CDR1 MDHEN, CDR2 SYDVKM. V dropped 8 bases and J dropped 0 bases, with 17 bases sitting between them. The CDR3 region is CASRLLRGSSYEQYF. The CDR3 coding sequence is TGTGCCAGCCGCCTTCTTAGGGGGAGCTCCTACGAGCAGTACTTC.

This clonotype was seen at least ten times. The chain combines TRBV7-2 with TRBJ2-5; no clear D gene. Trimming left V 5 bases short and J 5 bases short, with 15 bases between. In germline, CDR1 is SGHTA, CDR2 FQGNSA. The CDR3 is 14 amino acids. CDR3 sequence: CASSPRGGAETQYF. The CDR3 DNA is TGTGCCAGCAGCCCGCGTGGTGGCGCGGAGACCCAGTACTTC.

This clonotype was seen ten or more times. The chain is built from TRBV5-1 and TRBJ2-3; TRBD1 is a possible D gene (6 bases). V lost 1 base, J lost 1 base, and 10 bases lay in between. CDR1 is SGHRS and CDR2 is YFSETQ in the germline V gene. CDR3 length equals 15 residues. The CDR3 reads CASSLTGYGTDTQYF. DNA of the CDR3: TGCGCCAGCAGCTTGACAGGGTATGGCACAGATACGCAGTATTTT.

This clonotype occurred many times. J is TRBJ1-5 and V is TRBV7-9; D remains ambiguous. This CDR3 contains 14 residues. V was trimmed by 11 bases and J by 2 bases, leaving 16 bases between them. From germline, CDR1 is SEHNR and CDR2 FQNEAQ (reference sequence). The CDR3 protein is CAPRSTVCNQPQHF. The CDR3, as DNA: TGTGCCCCCCGTTCGACGGTGTGCAATCAGCCCCAGCATTTT. Supplemented by reference TRBV7-9 and TRBJ1-5, the full variable domain reads DTGVSQNPRHKITKRGQNVTFRCDPISEHNRLYWYRQTLGQGPEFLTYFQNEAQLEKSRLLSDRFSAERPKGSFSTLEIQRTEQGDSAMYLCAPRSTVCNQPQHFGDGTRLSIL.

The CDR3 DNA follows: TGTGCCAGCAGCCAAGGAGGCCCAGAGACCCAGTACTTC. Translation: CASSQGGPETQYF. J is TRBJ2-5 and V is TRBV3-1, with D unresolved. Germline V CDR1 and CDR2: LGHDT, YNNKEL (reference sequence). Between the trimmed V and J ends, which lost 1 base and 4 bases, there was a span of 7 bases. This CDR3 has 13 residues.